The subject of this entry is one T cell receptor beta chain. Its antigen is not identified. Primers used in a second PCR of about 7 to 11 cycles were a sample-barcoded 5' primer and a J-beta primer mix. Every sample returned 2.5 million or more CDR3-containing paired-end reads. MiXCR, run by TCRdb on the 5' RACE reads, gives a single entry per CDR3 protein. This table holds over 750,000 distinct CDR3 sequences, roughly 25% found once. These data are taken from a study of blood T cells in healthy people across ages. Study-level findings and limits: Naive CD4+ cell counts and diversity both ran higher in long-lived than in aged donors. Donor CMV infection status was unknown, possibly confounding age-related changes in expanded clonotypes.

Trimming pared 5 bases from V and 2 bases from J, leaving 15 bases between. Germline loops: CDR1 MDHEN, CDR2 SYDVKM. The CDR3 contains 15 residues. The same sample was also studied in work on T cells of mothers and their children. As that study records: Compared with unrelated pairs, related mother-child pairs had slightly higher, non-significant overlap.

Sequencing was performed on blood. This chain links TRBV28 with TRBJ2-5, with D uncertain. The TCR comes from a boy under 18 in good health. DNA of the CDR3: TGTGCCAGCAGTCGCCGTATGGGGTTTCAAGAGACCCAGTACTTC. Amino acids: CASSRRMGFQETQYF.